This TCR beta chain was captured by sequencing in a study of shared clonotypes between healthy human individuals. Study-level results: Clonotypes not shared had lower generation probabilities than those common to all four donors. Some naive CD4 clonotypes, 4% to 6%, turned up in common across several donors.

CDR1 and CDR2 from the germline V gene are SGHRS and YFSETQ. V was clipped by 2 bases and J by 8 bases, with 17 bases between them. The CDR3 runs 15 residues. This clone has just one count. Its antigen is undetermined. For each subset, genomic DNA was distributed in equal portions over several immunoSEQ plates. The method was immunoSEQ multiplex PCR; TCRdb's version includes in-frame clones alone and lacks a portion of them. Of approximately 1,500,000 clones detected, 96% appear once; the ten largest clones hold more than 0.9%. Sample: naive CD4+ T cells sorted from blood. Subset described: CD45RA+ positively selected. This receptor was identified in a man aged 25 to 40 in good health. The gene calls are TRBV5-1 and TRBJ2-1; weak D call: TRBD1 (5 bases). This CDR3 is CASSFGDPQGDEQFF. CDR3 DNA: TGCGCCAGCAGCTTTGGAGACCCTCAGGGCGATGAGCAGTTCTTC.